This T cell receptor beta chain was identified in a study of blood T cell repertoires in COVID-19 (dated by TCRdb to the early 2020s). Some background on the complete study: The collaborator samples originated in the United States, Italy and Spain and spanned the acute and convalescent phases of COVID-19. Where HLA class I and class II types were available, the types were taken from metadata supplied by the sample provider, not from assay-based typing. The prospective study material was composed of cDNA or gDNA derived from T cells, B-cell-depleted T cells, or PBMCs. Sample metadata almost always included a de-identified subject ID, COVID-19 status, age in years and sex. Deeply sampled blood TCRbeta repertoires from subjects exposed to, actively infected with, or recovered from COVID-19 were included in the dataset. The samples were drawn from two sources: the first 160 participants of the ongoing ImmuneRACE study, and 1,254 subjects contributed by 6 global collaborators. The repertoires were released in a freely available public database meant as a resource for research on the immune response to SARS-CoV-2. Overall study outcomes, separate from this receptor: Clinical and demographic metadata were provided uncurated, with the amount varying by source and participant.

TCRbeta CDR3 regions were amplified from genomic DNA by means of the immunoSEQ Assay, a bias-controlled multiplex PCR. The original pipeline was this. Within the assay, amplification of reference gene primers was used to estimate how many nucleated cells each sample contained. To quantify the absolute abundance of each unique TCRbeta CDR3 rearrangement, sequence reads were collapsed and filtered. For each sample, productive Simpson clonality was calculated by taking the square root of Simpson's diversity index across productive rearrangements. Sourced from immuneACCESS, this table was stored by TCRdb with only in-frame sequences that have V and J called. A share of the clones is absent; for the studies checked, an unresolved V gene accounts for under half, and the remainder has no known explanation. V and J calls and clone size are those listed in that table; D and trimming were worked out from the DNA. The sample data list tens of thousands of clones, and roughly 90% of these were observed just once. Around 20% of the sample comes from the top ten.

Trimming removed 3 bases from V and 4 bases from J; the gene matches leave 7 bases unexplained. The CDR3 measures 16 amino acids from cysteine to phenylalanine. Only CDR3 DNA remains: 48 bases, in frame from the first base. The germline V gene provides CDR1 SGDLS and CDR2 YYNGEE. In Seattle, one collaborating source enrolled patients while the infection was active and tracked those patients longitudinally over the course of disease. Collaborating institutions collected whole blood in K2EDTA tubes following their own protocols. For TCRbeta analysis, collaborator samples were shipped as frozen whole blood, as isolated PBMCs, or as DNA extracted from either sample type. As for this clone: Its antigen remains unidentified. Per-nucleotide qualities are absent, and no much larger clonotype sits a single base away.

The rearrangement joined TRBV9 to TRBJ1-1; 12 bases in the middle match TRBD1. Sequencing used peripheral blood. The sequence came from a woman of 80 years or more with COVID-19, enrolled during active disease. In nucleotides, the sequence is TGTGCCAGCAGCGACCGGGACAGGGGGCGGCTCACTGAAGCTTTCTTT. Its translation is CASSDRDRGRLTEAFF. Reference TRBV9 and TRBJ1-1 genes cover what lies past the CDR3, so the full variable domain is DSGVTQTPKHLITATGQRVTLRCSPRSGDLSVYWYQQSLDQGLQFLIQYYNGEERAKGNILERFSAQQFPDLHSELNLSSLELGDSALYFCASSDRDRGRLTEAFFGQGTRLTVV.